Detailed here is one T cell receptor beta chain. The record originates from a study of CD8 T cells in Susac syndrome. V was clipped by 3 bases and J by 5 bases; unmatched bases: 7. Germline V CDR1 and CDR2: LGHDT, YNNKEL (reference sequence). CDR3 size: 15 residues. RNA amounts of about 0.45 to 1 ug underwent reverse transcription with random hexamers. TCR beta CDR3 was amplified by immunoSEQ multiplex PCR. This amplification extended across 54 Vbeta and 13 Jbeta segments. TCRdb reanalysed the immunoSEQ multiplex PCR reads using MiXCR and keeps one entry per CDR3 protein. The data contain more than 85,000 distinct CDR3 sequences, 95% to 98% of them seen just once; the ten biggest clones take up about 0.095%.

V is TRBV3-1 and J is TRBJ2-3; 8 bases align to TRBD2. The sequencing sample was made of CD4+ T cells from PBMCs. This TCR came from a human donor in good health. CDR3 bases: TGTGCCAGCAGCCATCTAGCGGGTTCGGGAGATACGCAGTATTTT. Amino acids: CASSHLAGSGDTQYF.